Given below is one T cell receptor beta chain in context. Only in-frame clones appear in the TCRdb table, and some are missing; sequencing was by immunoSEQ multiplex PCR. Of 150,000 or so clones in the sample, 91% were seen once. J was trimmed by 5 bases and V by 1 base; bases with no gene match: 9. The CDR3 length is 18 residues. Germline assignment: CDR1 SGHDN and CDR2 FVKESK. The sample is drawn from a study of T cell responses to AZD1222 COVID-19 vaccine. The chain combines TRBV14 with TRBJ2-5; 14 positions agree with TRBD2. This receptor was obtained from an adult who received the AZD1222 COVID-19 vaccine. Sequences were derived from peripheral blood, sampled 28 days after the second AZD1222 dose. CDR3: CASSQGRLAGGLRETQYF. CDR3 coding DNA: TGTGCCAGCAGCCAAGGCCGACTAGCGGGGGGGCTGAGGGAGACCCAGTACTTC.